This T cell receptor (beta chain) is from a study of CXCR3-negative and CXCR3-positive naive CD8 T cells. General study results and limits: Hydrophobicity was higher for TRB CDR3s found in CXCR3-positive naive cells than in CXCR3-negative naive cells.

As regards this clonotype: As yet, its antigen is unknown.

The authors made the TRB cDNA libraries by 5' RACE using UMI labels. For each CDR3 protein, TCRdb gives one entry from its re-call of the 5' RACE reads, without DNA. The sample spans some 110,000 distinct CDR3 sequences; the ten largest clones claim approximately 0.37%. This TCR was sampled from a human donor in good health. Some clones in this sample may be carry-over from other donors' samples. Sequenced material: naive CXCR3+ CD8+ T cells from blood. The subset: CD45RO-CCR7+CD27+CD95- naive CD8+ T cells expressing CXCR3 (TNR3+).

Here the CDR3 reads CASSGQGRSYEQYF. The chain couples TRBV11-2 to TRBJ2-7. The CDR3 is 14 amino acids. The germline CDR1 and CDR2 sequences are SGHAT and FQNNGV.